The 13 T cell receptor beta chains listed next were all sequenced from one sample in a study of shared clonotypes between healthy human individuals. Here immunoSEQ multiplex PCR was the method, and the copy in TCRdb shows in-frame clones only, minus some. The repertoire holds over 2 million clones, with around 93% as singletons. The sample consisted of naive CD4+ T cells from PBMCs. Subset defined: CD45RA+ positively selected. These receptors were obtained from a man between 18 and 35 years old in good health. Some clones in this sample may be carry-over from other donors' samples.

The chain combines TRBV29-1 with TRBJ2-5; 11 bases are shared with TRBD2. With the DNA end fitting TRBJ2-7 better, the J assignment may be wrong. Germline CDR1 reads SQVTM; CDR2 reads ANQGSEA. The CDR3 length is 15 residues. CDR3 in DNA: TGCAGCGTTGAAGATCTAGGGCTAGCGGGAGGCGAGCAGTACTTC. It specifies CSVEDLGLAGGEQYF.

Here the CDR3 reads CASSLGLADNEQFF. CDR3 DNA: TGTGCCAGCAGCTTAGGGCTAGCTGACAATGAGCAGTTCTTC. The chain uses TRBV7-3 and TRBJ2-1; possibly TRBD2 for D (5 bases). Trimming pared 2 bases from V and 5 bases from J, leaving 10 bases between. The V gene's germline CDR1 is SGHTA and CDR2 FQGTGA. The CDR3 runs to 14 residues.

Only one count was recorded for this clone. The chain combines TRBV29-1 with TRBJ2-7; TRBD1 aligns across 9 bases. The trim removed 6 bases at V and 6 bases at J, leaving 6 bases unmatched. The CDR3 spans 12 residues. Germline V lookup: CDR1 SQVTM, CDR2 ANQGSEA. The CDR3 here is CSVRPGQGEQYF. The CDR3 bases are TGCAGCGTCAGGCCGGGACAGGGCGAGCAGTACTTC.

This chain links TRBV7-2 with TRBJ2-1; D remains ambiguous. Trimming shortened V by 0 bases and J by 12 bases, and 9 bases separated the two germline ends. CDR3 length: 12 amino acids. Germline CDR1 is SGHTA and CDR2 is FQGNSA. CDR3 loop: CASSLAGGWQFF. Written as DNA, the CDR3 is TGTGCCAGCAGCTTAGCTGGCGGCTGGCAGTTCTTC.

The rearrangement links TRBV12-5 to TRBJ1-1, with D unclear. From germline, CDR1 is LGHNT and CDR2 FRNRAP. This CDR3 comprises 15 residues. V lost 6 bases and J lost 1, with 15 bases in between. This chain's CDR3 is CASGPGDAKNTEAFF. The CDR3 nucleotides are TGTGCTAGTGGCCCTGGTGACGCGAAGAACACTGAAGCTTTCTTT.

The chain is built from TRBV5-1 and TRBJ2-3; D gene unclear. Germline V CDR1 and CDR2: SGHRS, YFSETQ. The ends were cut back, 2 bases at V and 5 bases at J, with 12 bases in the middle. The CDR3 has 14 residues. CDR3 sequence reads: CASSFSGMEDTQYF. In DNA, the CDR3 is TGCGCCAGCAGCTTCTCGGGCATGGAAGATACGCAGTATTTT.

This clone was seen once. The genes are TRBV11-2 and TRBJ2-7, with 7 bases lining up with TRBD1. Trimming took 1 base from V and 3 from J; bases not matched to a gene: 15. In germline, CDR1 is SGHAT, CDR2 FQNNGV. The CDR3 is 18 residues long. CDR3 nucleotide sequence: TGTGCCAGCAGCTTAGGGGAGCTTTGGGACAGAAGAAGCTACGAGCAGTACTTC. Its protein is CASSLGELWDRRSYEQYF. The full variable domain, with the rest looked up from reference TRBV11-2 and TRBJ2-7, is EAGVAQSPRYKIIEKRQSVAFWCNPISGHATLYWYQQILGQGPKLLIQFQNNGVVDDSQLPKDRFSAERLKGVDSTLKIQPAKLEDSAVYLCASSLGELWDRRSYEQYFGPGTRLTVT.

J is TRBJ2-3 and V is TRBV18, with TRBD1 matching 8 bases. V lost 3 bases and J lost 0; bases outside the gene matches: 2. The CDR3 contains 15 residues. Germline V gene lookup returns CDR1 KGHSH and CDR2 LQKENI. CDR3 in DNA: TGTGCCAGCTCACCTGGGGACAGGAGCACAGATACGCAGTATTTT. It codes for CASSPGDRSTDTQYF. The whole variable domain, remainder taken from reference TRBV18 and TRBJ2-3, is NAGVMQNPRHLVRRRGQEARLRCSPMKGHSHVYWYRQLPEEGLKFMVYLQKENIIDESGMPKERFSAEFPKEGPSILRIQQVVRGDSAAYFCASSPGDRSTDTQYFGPGTRLTVL.

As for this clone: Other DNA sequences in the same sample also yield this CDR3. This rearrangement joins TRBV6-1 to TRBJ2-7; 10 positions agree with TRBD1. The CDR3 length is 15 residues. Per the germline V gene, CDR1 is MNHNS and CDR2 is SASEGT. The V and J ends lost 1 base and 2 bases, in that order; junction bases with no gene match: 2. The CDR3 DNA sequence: TGTGCCAGCAGTGAAGTGGGACAGGGGACCTACGAGCAGTACTTC. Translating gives CASSEVGQGTYEQYF.

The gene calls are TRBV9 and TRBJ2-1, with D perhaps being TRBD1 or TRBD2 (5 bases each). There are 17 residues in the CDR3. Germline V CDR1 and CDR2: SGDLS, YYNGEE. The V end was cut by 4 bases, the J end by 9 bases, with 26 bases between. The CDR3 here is CASSKASGTVSYFEQFF. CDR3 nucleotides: TGTGCCAGCAGCAAAGCCTCCGGGACGGTATCCTATTTTGAGCAGTTCTTC.

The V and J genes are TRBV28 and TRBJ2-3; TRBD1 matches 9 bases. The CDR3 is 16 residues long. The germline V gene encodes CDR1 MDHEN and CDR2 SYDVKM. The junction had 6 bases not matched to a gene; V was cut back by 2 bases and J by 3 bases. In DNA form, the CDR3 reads TGTGCCAGCAGTTTAGGAGGGACAGGGAGGACAGATACGCAGTATTTT. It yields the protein CASSLGGTGRTDTQYF.

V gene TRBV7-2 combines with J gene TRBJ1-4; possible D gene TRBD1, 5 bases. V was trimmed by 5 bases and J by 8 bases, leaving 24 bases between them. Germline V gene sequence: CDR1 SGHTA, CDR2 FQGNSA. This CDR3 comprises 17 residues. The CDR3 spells CASSPRVVVGDREKLFF. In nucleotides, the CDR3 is TGTGCCAGCAGCCCCCGTGTGGTGGTGGGGGATCGCGAAAAACTGTTTTTT.

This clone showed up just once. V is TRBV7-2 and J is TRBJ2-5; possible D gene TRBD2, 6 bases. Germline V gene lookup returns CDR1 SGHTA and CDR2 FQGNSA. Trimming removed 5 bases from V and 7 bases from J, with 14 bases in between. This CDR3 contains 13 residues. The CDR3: CASSQTGVGTQYF. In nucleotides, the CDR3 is TGTGCCAGCAGCCAGACGGGGGTTGGGACCCAGTACTTC.